The 27 T cell receptor beta chains presented below share a single source sample, sequenced in a study of graft-versus-host responses after intestinal transplantation. These receptors have no known antigen. Some clones are missing from TCRdb's copy, which holds only in-frame ones; the method was immunoSEQ multiplex PCR. Among some 100,000 clones listed, 85% to 95% were seen once. Sequenced material: unstimulated CD8+ T cells sorted from spleen or lymph node cells, taken before intestinal transplant. The receptors were gathered from a human donor who received an intestinal transplant.

The chain uses TRBV6-1 and TRBJ1-1; D not resolved. Germline V gene lookup returns CDR1 MNHNS and CDR2 SASEGT. V was clipped by 5 bases and J by 2 bases, with 9 bases between them. The CDR3 has 13 residues. CDR3 in amino acids: CASSPTENTEAFF. The CDR3 DNA reads TGTGCCAGCAGTCCCACCGAAAACACTGAAGCTTTCTTT.

The chain recombines TRBV9 with TRBJ2-7, with a weak D call TRBD1 (6 bases). Trimming left V 3 bases short and J 9 bases short, with 13 bases between. This CDR3 has 12 amino acids. CDR1 and CDR2 from the germline V gene are SGDLS and YYNGEE. CDR3 in amino acids: CASSGSGVGQYF. The DNA for the CDR3 is TGTGCCAGCAGCGGATCAGGGGTCGGGCAGTACTTC.

The rearrangement links TRBV9 to TRBJ1-5; D remains ambiguous. The CDR3 totals 14 residues. Germline V gives CDR1 SGDLS, CDR2 YYNGEE. Between the trimmed V and J ends, which lost 4 bases and 4 bases, there was a span of 12 bases. CDR3 amino acids: CASSSEPGNQPQHF. CDR3 in DNA: TGTGCCAGCAGCTCAGAACCGGGGAATCAGCCCCAGCATTTT. Full variable domain (missing parts from reference TRBV9 and TRBJ1-5): DSGVTQTPKHLITATGQRVTLRCSPRSGDLSVYWYQQSLDQGLQFLIQYYNGEERAKGNILERFSAQQFPDLHSELNLSSLELGDSALYFCASSSEPGNQPQHFGDGTRLSIL.

The chain uses TRBV12-2 and TRBJ2-2; the listed D gene, TRBD2, was not tested against the DNA. TRBV12-2 constitutes a pseudogene. CDR3 size: 17 residues. The DNA of the CDR3 is TGTGCAAGTCGCTTAGCGCGGCGGGATCCGAACACCGGGGAGCTGTTTTTT. Translating it yields CASRLARRDPNTGELFF.

The chain joins TRBV5-1 to TRBJ2-7, with TRBD2 matching 9 bases. Per germline, CDR1 SGHRS and CDR2 YFSETQ. V gave up 6 bases and J gave up 5 bases; unmatched junction bases: 3. This CDR3 has 12 amino acids. The CDR3 coding sequence is TGCGCCAGCAAGCGGGGGGAGAACGAGCAGTACTTC. It translates to CASKRGENEQYF.

V usage is TRBV6-1 and J usage is TRBJ2-3; perhaps TRBD2 as D (6 bases). Per germline, CDR1 MNHNS and CDR2 SASEGT. This CDR3 is 16 amino acids long. Trimming shortened V by 4 bases and J by 1 base, and 15 bases separated the two germline ends. CDR3 residues: CASSADGTSRTDTQYF. The CDR3 DNA follows: TGTGCCAGCAGTGCCGACGGGACTTCTCGCACAGATACGCAGTATTTT.

This chain connects TRBV29-1 to TRBJ2-1; possible D gene TRBD1, 6 bases. In germline, CDR1 is SQVTM, CDR2 ANQGSEA. This CDR3 contains 13 residues. Trimming pared 5 bases from V and 8 bases from J, leaving 16 bases between. CDR3 loop: CSVLWGPGDEQFF. CDR3 nucleotides: TGCAGCGTTTTGTGGGGGCCGGGTGATGAGCAGTTCTTC.

CDR3 sequence (DNA): TGTGCCAGACAAAGGGGGCCTAATGAAAAACTGTTTTTT. This translates into CARQRGPNEKLFF. The rearrangement links TRBV2 to TRBJ1-4; TRBD1 matches at 7 bases. CDR1 is SNHLY and CDR2 is FYNNEI in the germline V gene. With V trimmed by 9 bases and J by 3 bases, 4 bases remained unmatched. This CDR3 is 13 amino acids long.

The rearrangement uses TRBV6-5 and TRBJ1-2; D remains ambiguous. Trimming pared 0 bases from V and 4 bases from J, leaving 12 bases between. The CDR3 runs 15 residues. The germline V gene has CDR1 MNHEY and CDR2 SVGAGI. The DNA of the CDR3 is TGTGCCAGCAGTTACTCGGGCAAAGGCGGCTATGGCTACACCTTC. Protein: CASSYSGKGGYGYTF.

The chain uses TRBV7-9 and TRBJ1-4; D gene unclear. V was clipped by 8 bases and J by 2 bases, with 15 bases between them. Germline CDR1 and CDR2: SEHNR and FQNEAQ (reference sequence). The CDR3 contains 15 residues. CDR3 in amino acids: CASGFGRTTNEKLFF. CDR3 sequence (DNA): TGTGCCAGCGGTTTTGGGAGGACGACTAATGAAAAACTGTTTTTT.

This clone was counted a single time. The rearrangement joins TRBV7-3 to TRBJ2-3; 7 bases fit TRBD2. The CDR3 contains 18 residues. The trim removed 1 base at V and 0 bases at J, leaving 10 bases unmatched. Per the germline V gene, CDR1 is SGHTA and CDR2 is FQGTGA. The DNA of the CDR3 is TGTGCCAGCAGCTTAAACCCATCTAGCGGAACTAGCACAGATACGCAGTATTTT. Its protein is CASSLNPSSGTSTDTQYF.

The chain links TRBV2 to TRBJ2-3; 7 bases agree with TRBD1. This CDR3 spans 14 amino acids. Trimming at V came to 6 bases and at J to 5 bases, leaving 8 bases not matched to a gene. Germline-derived CDR1 and CDR2 are SNHLY and FYNNEI. The CDR3 region has the DNA TGTGCCAGCAGGCCCACAGGGGTTCAAGATACGCAGTATTTT. This encodes CASRPTGVQDTQYF.

The chain is built from TRBV6-5 and TRBJ1-5; 7 bases are shared with TRBD1. The CDR3 is made up of 15 amino acids. The J segment lost 5 bases and the V segment lost 1 base, leaving 5 bases of the junction unmatched. Germline CDR1 is MNHEY and CDR2 is SVGAGI. CDR3 nucleotide sequence: TGTGCCAGCAGTTACTACCGGGACAGTGATCAGCCCCAGCATTTT. Its protein product is CASSYYRDSDQPQHF.

V is TRBV4-2 and J is TRBJ2-3, with 7 nucleotides matching TRBD2. The germline V gene has CDR1 LGHNA and CDR2 YNFKEQ. The CDR3 extends over 13 amino acids. The V segment lost 0 bases and the J segment 6 bases; nucleotides outside the gene matches: 0. CDR3 residues: CASSQEGGDTQYF. In DNA form, the CDR3 reads TGTGCCAGCAGCCAAGAGGGGGGGGATACGCAGTATTTT.

V usage is TRBV5-4 and J usage is TRBJ2-2; D gene unclear. The CDR3 length is 14 residues. Germline V gene sequence: CDR1 SGHNT, CDR2 YYREEE (reference sequence). Deletions cut 0 bases from V and 5 bases from J, with 8 bases between. CDR3: CASSLGYGTGELFF. The CDR3 nucleotides read TGTGCCAGCAGCTTGGGGTACGGTACCGGGGAGCTGTTTTTT.

The rearrangement uses TRBV6-5 and TRBJ1-2; D unclear. Trimming shortened V by 5 bases and J by 8 bases, and 12 bases separated the two germline ends. The CDR3 runs 12 residues. CDR1 and CDR2 from the germline V gene are MNHEY and SVGAGI. This CDR3 reads CASSRTTEGYTF. For the CDR3, the DNA is TGTGCCAGCAGTCGGACCACTGAGGGCTACACCTTC.

The chain uses TRBV5-5 and TRBJ2-3; D call uncertain. The CDR3 is made up of 14 amino acids. Germline loops: CDR1 SGHKS, CDR2 YYEKEE (reference sequence). The V end was cut by 4 bases, the J end by 3 bases, with 12 bases between. The CDR3 loop reads CASSVPVGTDTQYF. The CDR3 DNA is TGTGCCAGCAGCGTTCCTGTGGGTACAGATACGCAGTATTTT.

The chain is built from TRBV6-6 and TRBJ1-1; the D gene is possibly TRBD1 (6 bases). Germline CDR1 reads MNHNY; CDR2 reads SVGAGI (reference sequence). CDR3 length: 13 amino acids. Trimming removed 10 bases at V and 7 bases at J, with 19 bases between. The CDR3 DNA follows: TGTGCCACCGTCCCAGTGAGGGGGATTGAAGCTTTCTTT. Translation: CATVPVRGIEAFF.

This clone was seen only a few times. The chain is built from TRBV14 and TRBJ2-4; 8 bases are a match to TRBD1. CDR3 length equals 17 residues. The J segment lost 1 base and the V segment lost 4 bases, leaving 9 bases of the junction unmatched. Germline V lookup: CDR1 SGHDN, CDR2 FVKESK. CDR3 in DNA: TGTGCCAGCAGCCGCACGACAGGGGCGGGGGCCAAAAACATTCAGTACTTC. The encoded protein is CASSRTTGAGAKNIQYF.

The chain combines TRBV7-6 with TRBJ2-5; TRBD1 or TRBD2 may be the D gene (5 bases each). Trimming cost V 4 bases and J 7 bases, with 16 bases left between them. The germline V gene encodes CDR1 SGHVS and CDR2 FNYEAQ. This CDR3 is built from 14 residues. The CDR3 reads CASSSWDGSWTQYF. The CDR3 nucleotides are TGTGCCAGCAGCTCTTGGGACGGCTCATGGACCCAGTACTTC.

This chain uses TRBV29-1 with TRBJ1-1, with 12 bases lining up with TRBD1. After removal of 2 bases from V and 10 bases from J, the junction contained 11 bases not matched to a gene. CDR3 length: 15 amino acids. CDR1 and CDR2 (germline): SQVTM, ANQGSEA. The CDR3 protein is CSVETLGTGGLGAFF. The CDR3 bases are TGCAGCGTTGAAACTTTAGGGACAGGGGGCTTGGGAGCTTTCTTT.

The chain couples TRBV5-5 to TRBJ2-7; D is unclear. CDR1 and CDR2 from the germline V gene are SGHKS and YYEKEE (reference sequence). The CDR3 contains 12 residues. The germline V and J ends were trimmed by 1 base and 0 bases, with 2 bases remaining between them. The DNA of the CDR3 is TGTGCCAGCAGCTTGACCTCCTACGAGCAGTACTTC. This translates into CASSLTSYEQYF.

The table lists this clone with a count of one. V is TRBV10-3 and J is TRBJ2-7; D gene unclear. V gave up 3 bases and J gave up 10 bases, with 10 bases separating them. The CDR3 has 11 amino acids. Looked up from germline, CDR1 is ENHRY and CDR2 is SYGVKD. The CDR3 sequence: CAISDETTQYF. DNA for the CDR3: TGTGCCATCAGTGATGAGACCACCCAGTACTTC.

Worth noting for this clone: The same CDR3 can be traced to other DNA sequences in this sample. The V call is TRBV4-1, the J call TRBJ1-2; D unclear. The length of the CDR3 is 15 residues. V lost 4 bases to trimming and J lost 4 bases, with 16 bases between them. Germline values: CDR1 MGHRA, CDR2 YSYEKL. CDR3 protein: CASSPTGLSAYGYTF. CDR3 coding DNA: TGCGCCAGCAGCCCTACGGGATTATCGGCCTATGGCTACACCTTC.

J is TRBJ2-1 and V is TRBV5-1; D not certain. The CDR3 length is 15 residues. Germline V gene lookup returns CDR1 SGHRS and CDR2 YFSETQ. V lost 6 bases, J lost 4 bases, and 17 bases lay in between. The CDR3 is CASKPTPPAYNEQFF. The CDR3 DNA reads TGCGCCAGCAAACCGACGCCCCCTGCGTACAATGAGCAGTTCTTC.

This clone was detected a few times. V and J are TRBV6-5 and TRBJ1-5; unclear D gene. This CDR3 is built from 15 residues. V dropped 0 bases and J dropped 0 bases, with 6 bases sitting between them. Per germline, CDR1 MNHEY and CDR2 SVGAGI. The CDR3 DNA sequence: TGTGCCAGCAGTTACTCTTCGGATAGCAATCAGCCCCAGCATTTT. Translating it yields CASSYSSDSNQPQHF.

The chain employs TRBV6-5 and TRBJ2-7; 7 bases are a match to TRBD2. J lost 4 bases, V lost 2 bases, and 5 bases had no gene match. The CDR3 contains 14 residues. Germline CDR1 MNHEY, CDR2 SVGAGI. Here the CDR3 DNA reads TGTGCCAGCAGTTACGCGACTAGCAGTTACGAGCAGTACTTC. Translation: CASSYATSSYEQYF.